The rows below give T cell receptor beta chains drawn from one sample of a study of immune cell composition in non-small cell lung cancer. The repertoire was sequenced with immunoSEQ multiplex PCR; TCRdb's copy has only in-frame clones and lacks some. The sample includes roughly 3,100 clones, roughly 82% of them seen just once. Material for sequencing was lung tumor tissue. These TCRs come from a human donor with non-small cell lung cancer. Each CDR3 is given with its conserved first and last residue. The D gene is left open where the match is weak. The size of a clone is reported for some rows only, either as once, few or many, or as a class for expanded clones.

>TRBV4-1|TRBJ2-7|-|-
TGCGCCAGCAGCCAAGTCCCGGACAGCGACTCCTACGAGCAGTACTTC
CASSQVPDSDSYEQYF
>TRBV6-5|TRBJ2-1|TRBD1|-
TGTGCCAGCAGTCTCTTAGGACAGGGCCGAGAGCAGTTCTTC
CASSLLGQGREQFF
>TRBV27|TRBJ1-1|-|few
TGTGCCAGCAGTTTGCAAAAAGGGGCACCGCATATGAACACTGAAGCTTTCTTT
CASSLQKGAPHMNTEAFF
>TRBV30|TRBJ2-7|TRBD2|once
TGTGCCTGGAGTGTATCACTAGCGGGGGCTTACGAGCAGTACTTC
CAWSVSLAGAYEQYF
>TRBV27|TRBJ2-3|-|-
TGTGCCAGCAGTTCCCGGACCCCGGGGGTCTCAGATACGCAGTATTTT
CASSSRTPGVSDTQYF
>TRBV5-6|TRBJ2-3|-|-
TGTGCCAGCAGCTTGTACAGAAACACAGATACGCAGTATTTT
CASSLYRNTDTQYF
>TRBV25-1|TRBJ2-3|TRBD2|-
TGTGCCAGCAGTGGACTAGCGGGAGGGCCAGGTACGCAGTATTTT
CASSGLAGGPGTQYF
>TRBV9|TRBJ1-1|TRBD1|-
TGTGCCAGCAGCGTAGCGGACAGGGGAGGCACTGAAGCTTTCTTT
CASSVADRGGTEAFF
>TRBV7-8|TRBJ1-3|TRBD1|-
TGTGCCAGCAGCCCTGGGGACAGAGTCTTCTCTGGAAACACCATATATTTT
CASSPGDRVFSGNTIYF
>TRBV30|TRBJ2-2|-|-
TGTGCCTGGACAGGGGATCTCAACACCGGGGAGCTGTTTTTT
CAWTGDLNTGELFF
>TRBV11-3|TRBJ2-3|TRBD2|few
TGTGCCAGCAGCTTAGGGACTAGCGGGAGGGCCCGCCGGGATACGCAGTATTTT
CASSLGTSGRARRDTQYF
>TRBV27|TRBJ2-1|TRBD2|once
TGTGCCAGCAGCCCCAGGAGGAGCGGGAGGGCGGTATTTCCCTACAATGAGCAGTTCTTC
CASSPRRSGRAVFPYNEQFF
>TRBV18|TRBJ1-1|-|-
TGTGCCAGCTCACCAACGGACAGTGGCGCTGAAGCTTTCTTT
CASSPTDSGAEAFF
>TRBV6-6|TRBJ2-7|-|-
TGTGCCAGCATTAACAGCTACGAGCAGTACTTC
CASINSYEQYF
>TRBV6-5|TRBJ1-5|TRBD1|-
TGTGCCAGCAGACAAAACAGGGGTGGTCAGCCCCAGCATTTT
CASRQNRGGQPQHF